This passage covers 23 T cell receptor beta chains from one sample sequenced in a study of T cells in Graves' hyperthyroidism and ophthalmopathy. The investigators amplified TCR beta CDR3 regions from RNA transcripts. First-round RT-PCR with HTBI primers amplified the TCR CDR3 region. From the multiplex PCR reads, TCRdb called clonotypes with MiXCR, one entry per CDR3 protein. The sample has hundreds of thousands of distinct CDR3 sequences, 15% to 20% seen once. The sample taken for sequencing was blood. These receptors originate from a woman aged 50 to 65 with Graves' hyperthyroidism that later progressed to Graves' ophthalmopathy.

The chain joins TRBV5-1 to TRBJ2-5; 16 positions match TRBD2. This CDR3 contains 18 residues. Germline V gives CDR1 SGHRS, CDR2 YFSETQ. Trimming removed 0 bases from V and 5 bases from J; junction bases left unmatched: 7. The CDR3 region has the DNA TGCGCCAGCAGCTTGGCCCCCGGGACTAGCGGGGGGGCGGAGACCCAGTACTTC. Its translation is CASSLAPGTSGGAETQYF.

This clonotype has ten or more counts. This rearrangement joins TRBV5-1 to TRBJ2-1; D may be TRBD1 or TRBD2 (5 bases each). The germline CDR1 and CDR2 sequences are SGHRS and YFSETQ. The CDR3 spans 15 residues. The ends were cut back, 4 bases at V and 8 bases at J, with 19 bases in the middle. The CDR3 bases are TGCGCCAGCAGCAAGGAGGTGGGCAGGGAAGATGAGCAGTTCTTC. This gives the protein CASSKEVGREDEQFF.

The chain is built from TRBV25-1 and TRBJ2-3, with D possibly TRBD1 on 6 matching bases. Per the germline V gene, CDR1 is MGHDK and CDR2 is SYGVNS. The CDR3 sequence is 16 residues long. Trimming left V 3 bases short and J 2 bases short, with 15 bases between. CDR3 bases: TGTGCCAGCAGTGATCATTCCCGGACAGCCACAGATACGCAGTATTTT. Its translation is CASSDHSRTATDTQYF.

V is TRBV4-1 and J is TRBJ1-1; perhaps TRBD1 as D (6 bases). With 5 bases removed from V and 1 base from J, the gap between germline ends came to 14 bases. Germline-derived CDR1 and CDR2 are MGHRA and YSYEKL. The CDR3 sequence is 15 residues long. Here the CDR3 DNA reads TGCGCCAGCAGCGTTACAGGGAACCGGAACACTGAAGCTTTCTTT. Translating it yields CASSVTGNRNTEAFF.

The chain recombines TRBV2 with TRBJ2-1, with 7 bases aligning to TRBD1. The germline CDR1 and CDR2 sequences are SNHLY and FYNNEI. Trimming took 3 bases from V and 7 from J; bases not matched to a gene: 9. CDR3 length: 15 residues. The CDR3: CASSDGTAPGNEQFF. Here the CDR3 DNA reads TGTGCCAGCAGTGATGGGACAGCTCCGGGGAATGAGCAGTTCTTC.

This clonotype was observed a handful of times. V usage is TRBV20-1 and J usage is TRBJ1-5; tentative D call: TRBD1 (5 bases). The germline V gene encodes CDR1 DFQATT and CDR2 SNEGSKA (reference sequence). Trimming shortened V by 3 bases and J by 2 bases, and 14 bases separated the two germline ends. The CDR3 sequence is 15 residues long. CDR3 bases: TGCAGTGCTAGGGAATTGGGGGGTGGCAATCAGCCCCAGCATTTT. Translated: CSARELGGGNQPQHF.

This clonotype showed up many times. The chain has TRBV12-3 or TRBV12-4 and TRBJ1-1; 11 bases align to TRBD1. V gave up 6 bases and J gave up 4 bases; unmatched junction bases: 4. The CDR3 has 14 residues. Written as DNA, the CDR3 is TGTGCCAGCAGGGAAGGGACAGGGGGCACTGAAGCTTTCTTT. This encodes CASREGTGGTEAFF.

Many counts were recorded for this clonotype. V is TRBV12-3 or TRBV12-4 and J is TRBJ1-2; 9 nucleotides line up with TRBD1. J was trimmed by 5 bases and V by 6 bases; bases with no gene match: 10. The CDR3 has 15 amino acids. DNA for the CDR3: TGTGCCAGCAGCGGGATTGGACAGGGGTCTTATGGCTACACCTTC. Translated, it gives CASSGIGQGSYGYTF.

Many counts were recorded for this clonotype. The V and J genes are TRBV2 and TRBJ1-2; D gene unclear. This CDR3 is 13 amino acids long. Trimming shortened V by 3 bases and J by 3 bases, and 8 bases separated the two germline ends. Per the germline V gene, CDR1 is SNHLY and CDR2 is FYNNEI. The CDR3: CASSDRRDYGYTF. Written as DNA, the CDR3 is TGTGCCAGCAGTGACAGACGTGACTATGGCTACACCTTC.

The chain recombines TRBV12-3 or TRBV12-4 with TRBJ2-1; D call uncertain. With 4 bases removed from V and 0 bases from J, the gap between germline ends came to 13 bases. This CDR3 is built from 16 residues. Here the CDR3 DNA reads TGTGCCAGCAGTTCCCCGCGGCGGACCTCCTACAATGAGCAGTTCTTC. As protein: CASSSPRRTSYNEQFF.

This clonotype was observed a handful of times. The rearrangement joins TRBV6-1 to TRBJ1-2, with D possibly matching TRBD1 (5 bases). CDR1 MNHNS and CDR2 SASEGT come from the germline V gene. The V gene lost 9 bases and the J gene lost 0 bases, with 14 bases spanning the gap. CDR3 length: 14 residues. The CDR3 region has the DNA TGTGCCAGTTCTACAGGTCCCACTAACTATGGCTACACCTTC. Residues: CASSTGPTNYGYTF.

This clonotype was seen repeatedly, ten times or more. The rearrangement joins TRBV5-1 to TRBJ2-1; D gene ambiguous. Trimming removed 1 base from V and 0 bases from J, with 8 bases in between. Germline V gene lookup returns CDR1 SGHRS and CDR2 YFSETQ. The CDR3 is made up of 15 amino acids. CDR3 in DNA: TGCGCCAGCAGCTTGTGGTCAAGCTCCTACAATGAGCAGTTCTTC. It encodes CASSLWSSSYNEQFF.

The chain uses TRBV6-6 and TRBJ2-7; D remains ambiguous. V gave up 2 bases and J gave up 5 bases, with 7 bases separating them. The CDR3 has 12 amino acids. Germline-derived CDR1 and CDR2 are MNHNY and SVGAGI (reference sequence). The CDR3 nucleotides are TGTGCCAGCAGTTACGACACCCACGAGCAGTACTTC. Its translation is CASSYDTHEQYF.

This clonotype occurred many times. The gene calls are TRBV3-1 and TRBJ1-5, with 10 positions matching TRBD1. V was pared by 4 bases and J by 7 bases, with 1 base of the junction left unmatched. This CDR3 spans 13 amino acids. Per germline, CDR1 LGHDT and CDR2 YNNKEL (reference sequence). CDR3 DNA: TGTGCCAGCAGCCGGACAGGGGGACAGCCCCAGCATTTT. Its translation: CASSRTGGQPQHF. Full variable domain (outside the CDR3, taken from reference TRBV3-1 and TRBJ1-5): DTAVSQTPKYLVTQMGNDKSIKCEQNLGHDTMYWYKQDSKKFLKIMFSYNNKELIINETVPNRFSPKSPDKAHLNLHINSLELGDSAVYFCASSRTGGQPQHFGDGTRLSIL.

The table lists this clonotype with many counts. The chain uses TRBV2 and TRBJ1-2; D unresolved. The CDR3 extends over 14 amino acids. Germline V gives CDR1 SNHLY, CDR2 FYNNEI. V shed 5 bases and J shed 7 bases, with 17 bases lying between them. The CDR3 DNA is TGTGCCAGCAGTTTGGACTCACTAAAAAGTGGCTACACCTTC. Encoded protein: CASSLDSLKSGYTF.

This clonotype occurred once. V is TRBV11-2 and J is TRBJ2-4; D remains unclear. Germline V gene data show CDR1 as SGHAT and CDR2 as FQNNGV. V was pared by 7 bases and J by 1 base, with 11 bases between. The CDR3 has 14 residues. The CDR3 DNA sequence: TGTGCCAGCACTAATGCCGTGGCCAAAAACATTCAGTACTTC. Protein product: CASTNAVAKNIQYF.

The rearrangement uses TRBV6-2 or TRBV6-3 and TRBJ1-4, with D possibly being TRBD1 (5 bases). This CDR3 comprises 14 residues. CDR1 and CDR2 from the germline V gene are MNHEY and SVGEGT. Trimming took 5 bases from V and 7 from J, leaving 14 bases between them. The CDR3: CASSGRVPGEKLFF. The CDR3 region has the DNA TGTGCCAGCAGTGGCAGGGTTCCTGGTGAAAAACTGTTTTTT.

With regard to this clonotype: This sequence may be a read error, since a much larger clone differs from it by one base. The chain has TRBV30 and TRBJ2-1; TRBD1 is a possible D gene (5 bases). Trimming removed 1 base at V and 7 bases at J, with 11 bases between. The CDR3 sequence is 13 residues long. Germline V gives CDR1 GTSNPN, CDR2 SVGIG (reference sequence). CDR3 residues: CAWSGSGPNEQFF. The CDR3 coding sequence is TGTGCCTGGAGTGGGTCAGGGCCAAATGAGCAGTTCTTC.

In its sample, this clonotype was seen many times. The chain employs TRBV18 and TRBJ2-5, with D maybe TRBD1 (6 bases). Per the germline V gene, CDR1 is KGHSH and CDR2 is LQKENI. The V gene lost 3 bases and the J gene lost 2 bases, with 7 bases spanning the gap. The CDR3 consists of 13 residues. Written as DNA, the CDR3 is TGTGCCAGCTCACCCAGGGGTCAAGAGACCCAGTACTTC. It encodes CASSPRGQETQYF.

This clonotype was found many times. The chain links TRBV3-1 to TRBJ2-1; 11 bases match TRBD2. The CDR3 runs 18 residues. V was pared by 0 bases and J by 8 bases, with 12 bases of the junction left unmatched. Germline V CDR1 and CDR2: LGHDT, YNNKEL (reference sequence). The CDR3 protein is CASSQDWLLAGGSDEQFF. The CDR3 nucleotides are TGTGCCAGCAGCCAAGATTGGCTCCTAGCGGGGGGCAGTGATGAGCAGTTCTTC.

This clonotype was counted many times. The V and J genes are TRBV20-1 and TRBJ1-4; no definite D call. The V and J ends lost 0 bases and 8 bases respectively, with 13 bases between them. CDR3 size: 14 residues. Germline V lookup: CDR1 DFQATT, CDR2 SNEGSKA (reference sequence). For the CDR3, the DNA is TGCAGTGCTAGAGATATCAGGTCCTCCGAAAAACTGTTTTTT. Translated, it gives CSARDIRSSEKLFF.

In its sample, this clonotype was seen many times. The V and J genes are TRBV5-1 and TRBJ2-1; no clear D. Trimming pared 1 base from V and 4 bases from J, leaving 6 bases between. Germline V CDR1 and CDR2: SGHRS, YFSETQ. The CDR3 contains 13 residues. The CDR3 DNA is TGCGCCAGCAGCTTGAGGCCTTACAATGAGCAGTTCTTC. It is translated as CASSLRPYNEQFF.

The rearrangement joins TRBV6-5 to TRBJ1-1; possible D gene TRBD1, 5 bases. The ends were cut back, 6 bases at V and 2 bases at J, with 10 bases in the middle. From germline, CDR1 is MNHEY and CDR2 SVGAGI. The CDR3 is 13 residues long. The CDR3: CASRYDRNTEAFF. CDR3 in DNA: TGTGCCAGCAGATACGACAGAAACACTGAAGCTTTCTTT.